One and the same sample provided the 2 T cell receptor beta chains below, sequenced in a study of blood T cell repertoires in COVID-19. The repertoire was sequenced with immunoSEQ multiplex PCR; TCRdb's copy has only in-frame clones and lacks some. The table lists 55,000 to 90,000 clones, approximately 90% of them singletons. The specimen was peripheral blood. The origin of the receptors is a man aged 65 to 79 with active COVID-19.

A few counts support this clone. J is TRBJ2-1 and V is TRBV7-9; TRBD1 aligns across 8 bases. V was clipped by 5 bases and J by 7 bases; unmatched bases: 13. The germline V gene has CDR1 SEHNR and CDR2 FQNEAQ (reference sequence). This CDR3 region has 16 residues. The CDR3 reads CASSPRGQGAWNEQFF. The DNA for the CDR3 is TGTGCCAGCAGCCCTAGGGGGCAGGGGGCGTGGAATGAGCAGTTCTTC.

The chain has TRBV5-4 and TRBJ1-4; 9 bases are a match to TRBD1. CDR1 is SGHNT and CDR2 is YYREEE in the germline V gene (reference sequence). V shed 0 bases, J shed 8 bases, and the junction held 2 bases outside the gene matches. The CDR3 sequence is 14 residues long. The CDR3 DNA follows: TGTGCCAGCAGCTTGGGGACAGGGGTGGAAAAACTGTTTTTT. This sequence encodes CASSLGTGVEKLFF.